This TCR beta chain was found in a study of shared clonotypes between healthy human individuals. Only CD45RO-negative cells positively selected for CCR7 counted as naive CD8 cells, so terminally differentiated effector memory CD45RA+ cells were excluded. Per the study methods: Filtering of immunoSEQ junctional sequences could not match full-length read filtering. Method: immunoSEQ multiplex PCR; TCRdb's copy keeps in-frame clones and lacks some. That table supplies the V and J calls and clone size; D and trimming were determined from the DNA. The sample includes about 2.1 million clones, 85% to 95% of them seen just once. The germline V and J ends were trimmed by 4 bases and 1 base, with 16 bases remaining between them. Germline CDR1 and CDR2: KGHSY and FQNENV. This CDR3 contains 16 residues.

The TCR originated in a man aged 18 to 29 in good health. Some clones in this sample may be carry-over from other donors' samples. Sequenced sample: naive CD8+ T cells from PBMCs. The V and J genes are TRBV16 and TRBJ1-1, with D possibly matching TRBD1 (5 bases). The CDR3 bases are TGTGCCAGCAGCCCCACGGGAAAGGGGAAGAACACTGAAGCTTTCTTT. This gives the protein CASSPTGKGKNTEAFF.